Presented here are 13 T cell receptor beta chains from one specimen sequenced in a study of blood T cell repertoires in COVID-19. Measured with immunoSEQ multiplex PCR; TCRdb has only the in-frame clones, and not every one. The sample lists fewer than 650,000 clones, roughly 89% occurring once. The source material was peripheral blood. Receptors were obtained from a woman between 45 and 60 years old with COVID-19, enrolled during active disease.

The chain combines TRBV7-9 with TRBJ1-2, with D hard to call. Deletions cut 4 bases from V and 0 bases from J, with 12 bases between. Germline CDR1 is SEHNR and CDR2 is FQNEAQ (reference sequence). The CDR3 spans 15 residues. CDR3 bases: TGTGCCAGCAGCTATACCATCGGGGCTAACTATGGCTACACCTTC. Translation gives CASSYTIGANYGYTF.

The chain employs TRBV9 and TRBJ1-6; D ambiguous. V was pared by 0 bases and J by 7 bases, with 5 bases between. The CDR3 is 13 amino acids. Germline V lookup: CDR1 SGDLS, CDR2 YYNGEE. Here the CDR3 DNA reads TGTGCCAGCAGCGTAGCTCGGAATTCACCCCTCCACTTT. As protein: CASSVARNSPLHF.

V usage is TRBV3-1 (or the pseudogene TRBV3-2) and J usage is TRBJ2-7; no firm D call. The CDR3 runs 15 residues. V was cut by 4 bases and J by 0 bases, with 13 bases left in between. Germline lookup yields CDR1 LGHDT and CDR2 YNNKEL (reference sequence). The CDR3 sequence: CASSRDEARSYEQYF. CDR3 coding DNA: TGTGCCAGCAGCCGCGACGAGGCCCGCTCCTACGAGCAGTACTTC.

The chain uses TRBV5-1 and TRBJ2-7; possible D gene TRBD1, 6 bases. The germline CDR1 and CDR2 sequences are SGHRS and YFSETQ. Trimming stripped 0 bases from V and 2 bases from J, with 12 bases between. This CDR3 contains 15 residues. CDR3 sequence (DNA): TGCGCCAGCAGCTTGGCCGGGAACAGGGCCTACGAGCAGTACTTC. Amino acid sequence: CASSLAGNRAYEQYF.

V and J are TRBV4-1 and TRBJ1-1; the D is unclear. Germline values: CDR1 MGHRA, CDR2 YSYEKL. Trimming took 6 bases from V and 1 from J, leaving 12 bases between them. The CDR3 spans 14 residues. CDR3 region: CASRALLKNTEAFF. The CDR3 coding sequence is TGCGCCAGCAGAGCTCTCCTAAAGAACACTGAAGCTTTCTTT.

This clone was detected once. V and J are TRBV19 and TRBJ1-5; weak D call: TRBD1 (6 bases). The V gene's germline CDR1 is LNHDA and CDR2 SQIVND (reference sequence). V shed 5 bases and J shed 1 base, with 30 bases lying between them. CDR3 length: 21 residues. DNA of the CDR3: TGTGCCAGTAGTCTGGGCCAGGGGTTTCTTCTTTGGACCATGAGCAATCAGCCCCAGCATTTT. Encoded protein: CASSLGQGFLLWTMSNQPQHF.

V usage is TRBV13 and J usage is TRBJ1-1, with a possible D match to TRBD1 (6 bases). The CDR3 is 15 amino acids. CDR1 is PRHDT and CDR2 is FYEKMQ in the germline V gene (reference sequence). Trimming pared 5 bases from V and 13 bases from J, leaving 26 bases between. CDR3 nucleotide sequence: TGTGCCAGCAGCCCCCAGGGGAACAGGCTTTCACCGGTTTTCTTT. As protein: CASSPQGNRLSPVFF.

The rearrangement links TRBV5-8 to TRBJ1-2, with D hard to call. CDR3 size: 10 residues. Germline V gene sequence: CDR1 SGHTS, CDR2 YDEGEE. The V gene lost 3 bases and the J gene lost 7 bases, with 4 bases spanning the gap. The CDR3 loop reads CASSYGGYTF. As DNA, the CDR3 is TGTGCCAGCAGCTACGGTGGCTACACCTTC.

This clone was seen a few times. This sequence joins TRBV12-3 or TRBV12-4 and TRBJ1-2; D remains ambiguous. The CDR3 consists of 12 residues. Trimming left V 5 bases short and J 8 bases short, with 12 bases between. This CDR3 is CASSSRTWGYTF. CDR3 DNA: TGTGCCAGCAGTAGCCGAACCTGGGGCTACACCTTC.

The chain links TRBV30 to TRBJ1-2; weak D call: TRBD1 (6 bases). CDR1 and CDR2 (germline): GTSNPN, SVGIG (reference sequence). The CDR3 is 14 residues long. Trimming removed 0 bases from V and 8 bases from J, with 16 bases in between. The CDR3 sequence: CAWSVIGQRYGYTF. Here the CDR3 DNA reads TGTGCCTGGAGTGTAATTGGACAGAGATACGGCTACACCTTC.

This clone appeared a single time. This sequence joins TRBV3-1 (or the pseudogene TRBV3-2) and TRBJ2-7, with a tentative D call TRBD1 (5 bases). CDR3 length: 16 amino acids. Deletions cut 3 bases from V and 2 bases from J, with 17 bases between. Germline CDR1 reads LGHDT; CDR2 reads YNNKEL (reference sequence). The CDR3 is CASSQGPSGIPYEQYF. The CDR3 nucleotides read TGTGCCAGCAGCCAGGGGCCTTCAGGGATCCCCTACGAGCAGTACTTC.

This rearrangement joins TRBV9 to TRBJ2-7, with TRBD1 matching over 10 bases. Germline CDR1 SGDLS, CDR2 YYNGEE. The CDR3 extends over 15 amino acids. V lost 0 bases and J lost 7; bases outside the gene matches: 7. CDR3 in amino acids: CASSVDGQGVEEQYF. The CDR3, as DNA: TGTGCCAGCAGCGTAGATGGACAGGGGGTAGAGGAGCAGTACTTC.

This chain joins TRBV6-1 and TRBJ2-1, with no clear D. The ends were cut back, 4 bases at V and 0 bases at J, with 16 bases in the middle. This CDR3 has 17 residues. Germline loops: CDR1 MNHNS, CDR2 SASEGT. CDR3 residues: CASSARRGSYSYNEQFF. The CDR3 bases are TGTGCCAGCAGTGCCCGAAGAGGATCGTACTCCTACAATGAGCAGTTCTTC.